This T cell receptor (beta chain) was recorded in a study of OX40 agonist ivuxolimab in advanced cancers. Across the study: Patients received intravenous ivuxolimab every 2 weeks at 0.01 to 10 mg/kg.

Germline assignment: CDR1 SGHRS and CDR2 YFSETQ. V dropped 0 bases and J dropped 0; count of bases not matched to a gene: 4. The CDR3 has 17 amino acids. General study findings and limits: Antigen specificity remained undetermined for the expanded peripheral T cells.

This table comes from immunoSEQ multiplex PCR, and its TCRdb copy is limited to in-frame clones, with some not included. Of fewer than 85,000 clones listed, around 88% were seen once; the top ten hold less than 0.85%. Only one count was recorded for this clone. As yet, its antigen is unknown. The sequence came from an adult with an advanced solid tumor such as melanoma, head and neck, liver or kidney cancer. This specimen consisted of CD4+ or CD8+ T cells sorted from blood, obtained in a trial of the OX40 agonist ivuxolimab. V and J are TRBV5-1 and TRBJ2-2; TRBD1 matches at 8 bases. This chain's CDR3 is CASSLEGQAANTGELFF. CDR3 nucleotides: TGCGCCAGCAGCTTGGAGGGACAGGCCGCGAACACCGGGGAGCTGTTTTTT.